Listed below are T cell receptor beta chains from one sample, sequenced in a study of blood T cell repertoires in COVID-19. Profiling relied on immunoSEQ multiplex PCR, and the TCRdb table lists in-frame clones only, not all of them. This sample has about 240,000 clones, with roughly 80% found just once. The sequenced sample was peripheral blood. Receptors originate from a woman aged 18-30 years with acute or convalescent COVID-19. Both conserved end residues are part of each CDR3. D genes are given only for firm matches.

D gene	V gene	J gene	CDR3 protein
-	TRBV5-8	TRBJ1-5	CASSLYQADWGNQPQHF
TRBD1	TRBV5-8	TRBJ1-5	CASSLGGTGGVRQPQHF
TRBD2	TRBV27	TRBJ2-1	CATSRLAIKSSYNEQFF
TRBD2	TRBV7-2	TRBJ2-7	CASSLAGRGVRSYEQYF
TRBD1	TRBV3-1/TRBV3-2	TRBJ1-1	CASSHGGQGASEAFF
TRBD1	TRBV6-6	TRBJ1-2	CASSYSRTGSYGYTF
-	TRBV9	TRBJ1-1	CASSITGFTEAFF
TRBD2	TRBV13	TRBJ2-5	CASSLESRLAGERETQYF
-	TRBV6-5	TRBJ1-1	CASSYYSSNTEAFF
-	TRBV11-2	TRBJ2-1	CASSERTVELGAQFF
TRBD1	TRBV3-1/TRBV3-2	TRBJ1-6	CASSRGQGAGSPLHF
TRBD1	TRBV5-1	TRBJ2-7	CASSLGVDRGYEQYF
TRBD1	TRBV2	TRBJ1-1	CATRTGDTEAFF
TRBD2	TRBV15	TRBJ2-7	CATSNPSGSSYEQYF
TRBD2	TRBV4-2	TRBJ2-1	CASSQDPSGGSNEQFF
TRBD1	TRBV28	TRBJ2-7	CASSPWGTASYEQYF
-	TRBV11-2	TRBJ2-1	CASSLDPRGSAEYNEQFF
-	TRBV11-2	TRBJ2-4	CASRQQVLAKNIQYF
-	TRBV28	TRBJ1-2	CASPPPFGYTF
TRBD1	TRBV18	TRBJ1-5	CASSPETGVGNQPQHF
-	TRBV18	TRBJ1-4	CASREGINEKLFF
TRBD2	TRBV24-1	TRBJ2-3	CATSGTSGKSTDTQYF
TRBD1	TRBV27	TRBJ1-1	CASSSGQGARTEAFF
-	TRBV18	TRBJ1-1	CASSPSVRDLNTEAFF
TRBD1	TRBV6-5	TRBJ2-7	CASSSLTGTEQYF
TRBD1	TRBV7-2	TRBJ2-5	CASRQNQGATETQYF
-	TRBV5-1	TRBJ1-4	CASSGDSKLFF
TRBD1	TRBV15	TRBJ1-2	CATSRLQKGAAYGYTF
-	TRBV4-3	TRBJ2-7	CASSQVVGYEQYF
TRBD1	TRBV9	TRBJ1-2	CASSVEGQGARGYTF
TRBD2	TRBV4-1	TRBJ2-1	CASSQELAGGLTSYNEQFF
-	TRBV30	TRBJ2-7	CAWSLSGLAYEQYF
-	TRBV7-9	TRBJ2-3	CASSLPPDTQYF
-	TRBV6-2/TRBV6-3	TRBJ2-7	CASTPGHWGEQYF
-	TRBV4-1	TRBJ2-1	CASSLSALAPSEQFF
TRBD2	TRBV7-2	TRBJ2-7	CASSSERDFAYEQYF
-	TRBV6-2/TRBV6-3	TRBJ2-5	CASSSGQKETQYF